The next 19 T cell receptor beta chains were all read from a single sample in a study of blood T cell repertoires in COVID-19. Assay: immunoSEQ multiplex PCR; the TCRdb copy retains only in-frame clones and omits some. The repertoire holds more than 250,000 clones, approximately 83% seen once, with less than 2.5% in the top ten. Material: peripheral blood. The receptors originated from a woman aged 30 to 39 who had recovered from COVID-19.

About this clone: This CDR3 is also generated by other DNA sequences in the sample. The chain links TRBV3-1 (or the pseudogene TRBV3-2) to TRBJ2-7, with TRBD2 identical over 10 bases. Looked up from germline, CDR1 is LGHDT and CDR2 is YNNKEL (reference sequence). CDR3 length: 14 amino acids. The J segment lost 4 bases and the V segment lost 4 bases, leaving 4 bases of the junction unmatched. DNA for the CDR3: TGTGCCAGCAGCCCAGCGGGAGGGCCGTACGAGCAGTACTTC. Translated, it gives CASSPAGGPYEQYF.

This clone was counted ten times or more. The rearrangement joins TRBV3-1 (or the pseudogene TRBV3-2) to TRBJ1-1; D is perhaps TRBD1 (6 bases). V lost 8 bases and J 6 bases, leaving 19 bases between the germline ends. The CDR3 contains 14 residues. The germline gives CDR1 LGHDT, CDR2 YNNKEL (reference sequence). Here the CDR3 DNA reads TGTGCCAGCGGGGGGGCCACGCGGGACGCTGAAGCTTTCTTT. It encodes CASGGATRDAEAFF.

The genes are TRBV6-5 and TRBJ1-4; possibly TRBD1 for D (5 bases). The CDR3 extends over 14 amino acids. From germline, CDR1 is MNHEY and CDR2 SVGAGI. V lost 2 bases and J lost 8, with 12 bases in between. The CDR3 bases are TGTGCCAGCAGTTACAGGGGCCCATTGGAAAAACTGTTTTTT. Residues: CASSYRGPLEKLFF.

The rearrangement uses TRBV19 and TRBJ2-2; TRBD2 agrees at 9 bases. The trim removed 3 bases at V and 16 bases at J, leaving 6 bases unmatched. The CDR3 extends over 12 amino acids. Germline V gives CDR1 LNHDA, CDR2 SQIVND (reference sequence). Here the CDR3 reads CASSMKASGKFF. For the CDR3, the DNA is TGTGCCAGTAGTATGAAGGCTAGCGGGAAGTTTTTT.

The chain couples TRBV5-4 to TRBJ2-2; 8 bases align to TRBD1. The CDR3 extends over 14 amino acids. Trimming cost V 4 bases and J 9 bases; bases outside gene matches: 8. CDR1 and CDR2 (germline): SGHNT, YYREEE (reference sequence). This chain's CDR3 is CASSADRVVRELFF. DNA for the CDR3: TGTGCCAGCAGCGCGGACAGGGTAGTGAGGGAGCTGTTTTTT.

The V and J genes are TRBV5-1 and TRBJ2-6; 7 bases align to TRBD1. V was pared by 4 bases and J by 2 bases, with 3 bases of the junction left unmatched. Germline assignment: CDR1 SGHRS and CDR2 YFSETQ. The CDR3 loop spans 15 amino acids. The CDR3 DNA sequence: TGCGCCAGCAGCGATGACAGGGCTGGGGCCAACGTCCTGACTTTC. As protein: CASSDDRAGANVLTF.

V is TRBV29-1 and J is TRBJ1-2; no firm D call. Trimming left V 0 bases short and J 7 bases short, with 12 bases between. CDR3 length: 13 amino acids. Germline V gene sequence: CDR1 SQVTM, CDR2 ANQGSEA. The CDR3 is CSVEDPRTSGYTF. Written as DNA, the CDR3 is TGCAGCGTTGAAGATCCTAGAACCAGTGGCTACACCTTC.

The genes are TRBV7-9 and TRBJ2-5; D is ambiguous. Between the trimmed V and J ends, which lost 2 bases and 7 bases, there was a span of 11 bases. Germline CDR1 is SEHNR and CDR2 is FQNEAQ (reference sequence). This CDR3 has 13 residues. This chain's CDR3 is CASSLTNLGTQYF. CDR3 bases: TGTGCCAGCAGCTTAACTAACCTAGGGACCCAGTACTTC. The whole variable domain, filled in from reference TRBV7-9 and TRBJ2-5, reads DTGVSQNPRHKITKRGQNVTFRCDPISEHNRLYWYRQTLGQGPEFLTYFQNEAQLEKSRLLSDRFSAERPKGSFSTLEIQRTEQGDSAMYLCASSLTNLGTQYFGPGTRLLVL.

The chain joins TRBV7-9 to TRBJ2-1; D is unclear. Germline values: CDR1 SEHNR, CDR2 FQNEAQ (reference sequence). Trimming removed 0 bases at V and 7 bases at J, with 7 bases between. The CDR3 runs to 13 residues. The CDR3 nucleotides read TGTGCCAGCAGCTTAGCGTTTCTTAATGAGCAGTTCTTC. It is translated as CASSLAFLNEQFF.

The V call is TRBV7-9, the J call TRBJ2-5, with D perhaps TRBD2 (6 bases). Per germline, CDR1 SEHNR and CDR2 FQNEAQ (reference sequence). The CDR3 has 14 residues. V shed 5 bases and J shed 3 bases, with 13 bases lying between them. CDR3 residues: CASSPRDLEETQYF. Here the CDR3 DNA reads TGTGCCAGCAGCCCCCGGGACTTGGAAGAGACCCAGTACTTC.

The chain couples TRBV7-9 to TRBJ2-7, with 10 nucleotides matching TRBD2. Germline values: CDR1 SEHNR, CDR2 FQNEAQ (reference sequence). The CDR3 extends over 15 amino acids. The ends lost 2 bases at V and 5 bases at J; junction bases unmatched: 6. The CDR3 here is CASSLFSGGKNEQYF. The CDR3 nucleotides read TGTGCCAGCAGCTTATTTAGCGGGGGGAAGAACGAGCAGTACTTC.

The chain joins TRBV6-2 or TRBV6-3 to TRBJ2-7; 7 positions agree with TRBD2. Unmatched junction bases numbered 7, after V lost 3 bases and J lost 5 bases. This CDR3 contains 14 residues. Germline V gene sequence: CDR1 MNHEY, CDR2 SVGEGT. DNA for the CDR3: TGTGCCAGCAGTTATGTGCGGGGGAAGAACGAGCAGTACTTC. This codes for CASSYVRGKNEQYF.

The chain joins TRBV11-3 to TRBJ2-1; D is undetermined. The length of the CDR3 is 13 residues. V lost 1 base and J lost 5, with 6 bases in between. From germline, CDR1 is SGHNT and CDR2 YENEEA. The CDR3: CASSLGLNNEQFF. In DNA, the CDR3 is TGTGCCAGCAGCTTAGGACTGAACAATGAGCAGTTCTTC. The full variable domain, rest sourced from reference TRBV11-3 and TRBJ2-1, is EAGVVQSPRYKIIEKKQPVAFWCNPISGHNTLYWYLQNLGQGPELLIRYENEEAVDDSQLPKDRFSAERLKGVDSTLKIQPAELGDSAVYLCASSLGLNNEQFFGPGTRLTVL.

The V gene is TRBV3-1 (or the pseudogene TRBV3-2), the J gene TRBJ2-3, with 12 bases matching TRBD2. The V and J ends lost 4 bases and 5 bases, in that order; junction bases with no gene match: 10. The CDR3 has 17 residues. Per germline, CDR1 LGHDT and CDR2 YNNKEL (reference sequence). CDR3 bases: TGTGCCAGCAGCCGACGACTAGCGGGGGCCGGGGGAGATACGCAGTATTTT. Residues: CASSRRLAGAGGDTQYF.

This sequence joins TRBV29-1 and TRBJ2-5; D gene ambiguous. The V gene lost 4 bases and the J gene lost 5 bases, with 5 bases spanning the gap. The CDR3 loop spans 10 amino acids. Germline V gene lookup returns CDR1 SQVTM and CDR2 ANQGSEA. Here the CDR3 reads CSVGSETQYF. Here the CDR3 DNA reads TGCAGCGTTGGTTCGGAGACCCAGTACTTC.

V usage is TRBV2 and J usage is TRBJ2-2, with D unresolved. CDR1 is SNHLY, CDR2 FYNNEI, per germline. V dropped 5 bases and J dropped 6 bases, with 7 bases sitting between them. The CDR3 is 12 residues long. The CDR3 sequence is CASSPRAGELFF. As DNA, the CDR3 is TGTGCCAGCAGTCCCCGGGCCGGGGAGCTGTTTTTT.

The V call is TRBV2, the J call TRBJ1-6; TRBD1 might be the D (5 bases). V lost 4 bases, J lost 7 bases, and 14 bases lay in between. The V gene's germline CDR1 is SNHLY and CDR2 FYNNEI. CDR3 size: 15 residues. CDR3 residues: CASSVSGQGNSPLHF. The CDR3 DNA sequence: TGTGCCAGCAGTGTGTCAGGACAAGGGAATTCACCCCTCCACTTT.

The genes are TRBV16 and TRBJ2-1; tentative D call: TRBD2 (5 bases). Trimming cost V 7 bases and J 1 base, with 11 bases left between them. CDR1 is KGHSY, CDR2 FQNENV, per germline. The CDR3 spans 14 residues. CDR3 loop: CASTIGESYNEQFF. The CDR3 region has the DNA TGTGCCAGCACCATTGGGGAGTCCTACAATGAGCAGTTCTTC. The full variable domain, with the rest looked up from reference TRBV16 and TRBJ2-1, is GEEVAQTPKHLVRGEGQKAKLYCAPIKGHSYVFWYQQVLKNEFKFLISFQNENVFDETGMPKERFSAKCLPNSPCSLEIQATKLEDSAVYFCASTIGESYNEQFFGPGTRLTVL.

The gene calls are TRBV27 and TRBJ2-7; 7 bases align to TRBD2. The CDR3 sequence is 16 residues long. J gave up 2 bases and V 3 bases, and 10 bases lay outside the gene matches. The V gene's germline CDR1 is MNHEY and CDR2 SMNVEV (reference sequence). CDR3 sequence (DNA): TGTGCCAGCAGTTTTTCACCTAGCGGTACAACCTACGAGCAGTACTTC. Residues: CASSFSPSGTTYEQYF.